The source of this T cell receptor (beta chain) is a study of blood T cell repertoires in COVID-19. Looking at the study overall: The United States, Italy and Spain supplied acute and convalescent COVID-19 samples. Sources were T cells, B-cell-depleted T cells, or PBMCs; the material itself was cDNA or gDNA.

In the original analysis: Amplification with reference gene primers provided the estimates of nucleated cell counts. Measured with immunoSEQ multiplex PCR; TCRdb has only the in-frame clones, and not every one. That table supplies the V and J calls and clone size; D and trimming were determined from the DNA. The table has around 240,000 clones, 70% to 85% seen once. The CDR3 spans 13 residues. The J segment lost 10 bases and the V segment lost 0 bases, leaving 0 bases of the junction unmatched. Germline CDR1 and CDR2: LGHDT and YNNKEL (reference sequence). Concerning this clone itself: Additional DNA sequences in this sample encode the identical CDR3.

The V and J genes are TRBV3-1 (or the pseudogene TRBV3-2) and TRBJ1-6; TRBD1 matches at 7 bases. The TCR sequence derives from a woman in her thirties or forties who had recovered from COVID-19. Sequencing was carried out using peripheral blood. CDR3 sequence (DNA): TGTGCCAGCAGCCAAGACAGGGGGTCACCCCTCCACTTT. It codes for CASSQDRGSPLHF.